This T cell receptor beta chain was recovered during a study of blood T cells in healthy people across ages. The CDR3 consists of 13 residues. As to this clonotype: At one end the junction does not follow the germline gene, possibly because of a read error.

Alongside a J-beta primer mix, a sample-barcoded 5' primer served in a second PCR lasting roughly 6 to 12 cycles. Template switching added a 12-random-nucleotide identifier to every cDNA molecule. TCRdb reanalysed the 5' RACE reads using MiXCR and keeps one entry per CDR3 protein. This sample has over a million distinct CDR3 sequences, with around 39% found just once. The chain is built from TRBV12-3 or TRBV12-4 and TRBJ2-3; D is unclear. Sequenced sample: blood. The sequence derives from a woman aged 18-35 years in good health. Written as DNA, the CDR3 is TGTGCCAGCAGTCTGACAACGGCAGATGCGCAGTATTTT. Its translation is CASSLTTADAQYF.